This T cell receptor beta chain was recovered during a study of T cells in Graves' hyperthyroidism and ophthalmopathy. From RNA transcripts, TCR beta CDR3 regions were amplified. The study used the HTBI primer set for a first-round RT-PCR of the TCR CDR3. TCRdb fed the multiplex PCR reads into MiXCR, producing one record per CDR3 protein. Here the sample spans about 360,000 distinct CDR3 sequences, around 14% being singletons. With V trimmed by 4 bases and J by 6 bases, 7 bases remained unmatched. This CDR3 spans 14 amino acids. The V gene's germline CDR1 is DFQATT and CDR2 SNEGSKA (reference sequence). Study-level results: The majority of expanded thyroid clonotypes above 0.001 also appeared in blood.

In its sample, this clonotype was seen a few times. The antigen is unknown. This chain joins TRBV20-1 and TRBJ2-2; 8 nucleotides agree with TRBD2. The sample comprised blood. The clonotype comes from a woman under 30 with Graves' hyperthyroidism. CDR3 coding DNA: TGCAGTGCTACCGGGGGGGCCGTTCCCGGGGAGCTGTTTTTT. Its protein is CSATGGAVPGELFF.